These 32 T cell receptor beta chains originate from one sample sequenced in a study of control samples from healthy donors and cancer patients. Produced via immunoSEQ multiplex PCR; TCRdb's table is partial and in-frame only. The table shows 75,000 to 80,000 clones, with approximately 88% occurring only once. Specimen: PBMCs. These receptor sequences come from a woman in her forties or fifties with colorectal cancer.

The CDR3 nucleotides read TGTGCCAGCAGCTTAGGCAGGGGTTCCTACAATGAGCAGTTCTTC. This sequence encodes CASSLGRGSYNEQFF. The chain employs TRBV7-3 and TRBJ2-1, with D perhaps TRBD1 (6 bases). With 2 bases removed from V and 1 base from J, the gap between germline ends came to 9 bases. This CDR3 contains 15 residues. Germline loops: CDR1 SGHTA, CDR2 FQGTGA.

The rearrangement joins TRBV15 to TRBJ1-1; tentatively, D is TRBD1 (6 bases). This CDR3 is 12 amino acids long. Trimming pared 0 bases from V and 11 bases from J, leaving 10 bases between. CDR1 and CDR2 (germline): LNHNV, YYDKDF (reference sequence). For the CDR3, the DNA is TGTGCCACCAGCAGAGACGCAGGGGCGGCTTTCTTT. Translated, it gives CATSRDAGAAFF.

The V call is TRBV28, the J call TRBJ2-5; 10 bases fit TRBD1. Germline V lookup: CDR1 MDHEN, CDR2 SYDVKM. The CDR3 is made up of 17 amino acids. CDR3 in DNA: TGTGCTACCCACCCCCCCCTACCGGGACAGGGGAAGGAGACCCAGTACTTC. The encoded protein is CATHPPLPGQGKETQYF.

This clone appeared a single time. CDR3 loop: CASSQEWAGVQPQHF. The CDR3 nucleotides are TGCGCCAGCAGCCAAGAGTGGGCAGGGGTTCAGCCCCAGCATTTT. The J gene is TRBJ1-5, the V gene TRBV4-3; the D gene is possibly TRBD1 (6 bases). The CDR3 consists of 15 residues. In germline, CDR1 is LGHNA, CDR2 YSLEER. The V end was cut by 0 bases, the J end by 6 bases, with 12 bases between.

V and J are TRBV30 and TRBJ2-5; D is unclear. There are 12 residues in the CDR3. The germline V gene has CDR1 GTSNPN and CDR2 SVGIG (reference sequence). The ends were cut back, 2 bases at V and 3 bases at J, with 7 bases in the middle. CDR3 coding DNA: TGTGCCTGGAGTTGGCAGGAAGAGACCCAGTACTTC. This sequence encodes CAWSWQEETQYF.

CDR3 bases: TGTGCCAGCAGTTACATACCTGGAAACACCATATATTTT. As protein: CASSYIPGNTIYF. The rearrangement joins TRBV6-2 or TRBV6-3 to TRBJ1-3; D unresolved. The CDR3 loop spans 13 amino acids. The germline V gene has CDR1 MNHEY and CDR2 SVGEGT. Trimming pared 2 bases from V and 2 bases from J, leaving 4 bases between.

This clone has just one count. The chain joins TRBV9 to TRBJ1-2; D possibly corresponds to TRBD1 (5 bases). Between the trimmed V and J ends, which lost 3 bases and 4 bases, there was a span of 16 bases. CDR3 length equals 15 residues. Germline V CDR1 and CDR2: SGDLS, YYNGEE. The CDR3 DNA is TGTGCCAGCAGCGGACAATCCAGGGTGAGCTATGGCTACACCTTC. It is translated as CASSGQSRVSYGYTF.

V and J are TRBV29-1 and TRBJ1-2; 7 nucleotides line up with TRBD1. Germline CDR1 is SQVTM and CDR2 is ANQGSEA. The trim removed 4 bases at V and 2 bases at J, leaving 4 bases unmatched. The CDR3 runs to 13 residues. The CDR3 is CSVGNRGNYGYTF. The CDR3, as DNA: TGCAGCGTTGGAAACAGGGGCAACTATGGCTACACCTTC.

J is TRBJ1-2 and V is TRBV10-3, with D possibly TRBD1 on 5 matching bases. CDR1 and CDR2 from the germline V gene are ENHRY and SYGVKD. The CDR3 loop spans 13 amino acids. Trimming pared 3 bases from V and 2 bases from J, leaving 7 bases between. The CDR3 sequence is CAISDGTNYGYTF. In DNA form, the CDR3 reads TGTGCCATCAGTGATGGGACCAACTATGGCTACACCTTC.

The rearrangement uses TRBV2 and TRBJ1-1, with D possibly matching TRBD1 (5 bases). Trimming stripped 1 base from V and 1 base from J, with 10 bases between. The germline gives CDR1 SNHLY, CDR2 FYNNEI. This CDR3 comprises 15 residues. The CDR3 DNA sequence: TGTGCCAGCAGTGAAGTACCTAGGGGGAACACTGAAGCTTTCTTT. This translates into CASSEVPRGNTEAFF.

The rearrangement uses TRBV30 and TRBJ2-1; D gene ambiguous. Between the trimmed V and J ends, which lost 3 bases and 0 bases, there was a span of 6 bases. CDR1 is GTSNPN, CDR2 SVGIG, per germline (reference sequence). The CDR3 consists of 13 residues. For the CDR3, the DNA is TGTGCCTGGAGAATAAGCTCCTACAATGAGCAGTTCTTC. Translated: CAWRISSYNEQFF.

CDR3 sequence: CASSDGQDYGYTF. CDR3 in DNA: TGCGCCAGCAGTGATGGACAGGACTATGGCTACACCTTC. The V and J genes are TRBV10-1 and TRBJ1-2; 7 bases match TRBD1. There are 13 residues in the CDR3. The V gene end was trimmed by 3 bases and the J gene end by 3 bases; junction bases not matched to a gene: 1. The germline V gene encodes CDR1 WNHNN and CDR2 SYGVQD (reference sequence).

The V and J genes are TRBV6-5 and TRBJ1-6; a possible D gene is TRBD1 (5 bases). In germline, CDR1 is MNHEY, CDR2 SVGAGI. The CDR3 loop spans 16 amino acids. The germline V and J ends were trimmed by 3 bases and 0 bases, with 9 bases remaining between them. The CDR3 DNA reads TGTGCCAGCAGTTATGTGGGGGGCTCCTATAATTCACCCCTCCACTTT. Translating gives CASSYVGGSYNSPLHF.

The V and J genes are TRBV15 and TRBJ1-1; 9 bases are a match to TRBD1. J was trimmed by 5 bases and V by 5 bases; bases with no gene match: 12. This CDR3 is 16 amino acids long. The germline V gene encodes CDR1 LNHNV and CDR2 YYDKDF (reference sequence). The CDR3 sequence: CATSVSLGQGKTEAFF. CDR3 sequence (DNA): TGTGCCACCAGCGTCAGCCTGGGACAGGGTAAGACTGAAGCTTTCTTT.

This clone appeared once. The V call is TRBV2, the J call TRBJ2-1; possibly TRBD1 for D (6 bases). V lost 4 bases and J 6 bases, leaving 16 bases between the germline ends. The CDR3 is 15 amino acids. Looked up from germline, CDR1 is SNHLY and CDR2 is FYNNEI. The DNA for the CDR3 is TGTGCCAGCAGTGGAAACCGGGACAACTTCAATGAGCAGTTCTTC. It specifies CASSGNRDNFNEQFF.

The CDR3 reads CASSLANGPYEQYV. CDR3 DNA: TGTGCCAGCAGCTTAGCCAACGGCCCCTACGAGCAGTACGTC. V usage is TRBV7-2 and J usage is TRBJ2-7, with no clear D. The ends were cut back, 0 bases at V and 2 bases at J, with 8 bases in the middle. Germline V gene lookup returns CDR1 SGHTA and CDR2 FQGNSA. CDR3 length equals 14 residues.

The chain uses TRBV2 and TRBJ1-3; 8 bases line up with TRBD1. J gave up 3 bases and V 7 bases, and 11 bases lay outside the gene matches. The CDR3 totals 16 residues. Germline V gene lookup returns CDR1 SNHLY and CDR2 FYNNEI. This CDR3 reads CASKKGQGGRGNTIYF. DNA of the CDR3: TGTGCCAGCAAAAAAGGACAGGGCGGGCGTGGAAACACCATATATTTT.

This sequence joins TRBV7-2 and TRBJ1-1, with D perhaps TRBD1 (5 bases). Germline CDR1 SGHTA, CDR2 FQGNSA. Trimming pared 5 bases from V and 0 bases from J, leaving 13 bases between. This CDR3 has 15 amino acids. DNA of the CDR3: TGTGCCAGCAGCGGAAACGCGGGACTGAACACTGAAGCTTTCTTT. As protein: CASSGNAGLNTEAFF.

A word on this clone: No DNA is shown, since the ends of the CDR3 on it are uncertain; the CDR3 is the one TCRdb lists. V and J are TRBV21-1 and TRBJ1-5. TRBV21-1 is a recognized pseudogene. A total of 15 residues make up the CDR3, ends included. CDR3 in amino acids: CASSKVAMGNQPQHF.

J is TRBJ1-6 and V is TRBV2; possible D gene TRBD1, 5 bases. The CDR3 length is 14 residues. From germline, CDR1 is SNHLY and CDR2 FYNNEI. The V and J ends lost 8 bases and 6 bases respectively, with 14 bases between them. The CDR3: CASVRGMGNSPLHF. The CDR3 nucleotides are TGTGCCAGCGTGAGGGGCATGGGTAATTCACCCCTCCACTTT.

CDR3 coding DNA: TGCGCCAGCAGCCTGGGACGGTACACCGGGGAGCTGTTTTTT. Translated, it gives CASSLGRYTGELFF. The V gene is TRBV4-3, the J gene TRBJ2-2; D is possibly TRBD1 or TRBD2 (5 bases each). V gave up 4 bases and J gave up 3 bases, with 9 bases separating them. There are 14 residues in the CDR3. CDR1 LGHNA and CDR2 YSLEER come from the germline V gene.

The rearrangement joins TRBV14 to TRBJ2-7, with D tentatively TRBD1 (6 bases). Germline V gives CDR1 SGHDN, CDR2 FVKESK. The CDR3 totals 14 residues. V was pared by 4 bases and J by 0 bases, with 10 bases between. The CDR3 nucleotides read TGTGCCAGCAGCCGAACAGGGAGCTCCTACGAGCAGTACGTC. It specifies CASSRTGSSYEQYV.

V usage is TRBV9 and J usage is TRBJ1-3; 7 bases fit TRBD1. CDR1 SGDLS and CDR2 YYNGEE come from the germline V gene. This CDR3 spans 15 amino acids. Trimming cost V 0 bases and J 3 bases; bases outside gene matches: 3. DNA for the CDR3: TGTGCCAGCAGCGTAGAAGGGGGCGATGGAAACACCATATATTTT. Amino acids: CASSVEGGDGNTIYF.

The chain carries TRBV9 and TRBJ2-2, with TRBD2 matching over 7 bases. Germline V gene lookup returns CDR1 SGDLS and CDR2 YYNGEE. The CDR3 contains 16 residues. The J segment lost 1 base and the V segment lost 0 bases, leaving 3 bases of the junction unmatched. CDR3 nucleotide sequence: TGTGCCAGCAGCGTAGCTAGCGGAGAGAACACCGGGGAGCTGTTTTTT. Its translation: CASSVASGENTGELFF.

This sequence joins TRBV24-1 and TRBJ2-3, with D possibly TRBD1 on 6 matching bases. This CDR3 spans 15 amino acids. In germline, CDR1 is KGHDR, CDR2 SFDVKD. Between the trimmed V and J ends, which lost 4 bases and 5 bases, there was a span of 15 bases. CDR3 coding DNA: TGTGCCACCAGTGACCCCCGGACAGTAGGAGATACGCAGTATTTT. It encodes CATSDPRTVGDTQYF.

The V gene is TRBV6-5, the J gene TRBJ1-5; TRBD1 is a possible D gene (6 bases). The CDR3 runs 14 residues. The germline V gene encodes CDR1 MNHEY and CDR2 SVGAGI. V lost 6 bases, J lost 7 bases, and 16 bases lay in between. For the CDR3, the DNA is TGTGCCAGCAGGCCTACAGGGTTAGGGCAGCCCCAGCATTTT. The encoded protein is CASRPTGLGQPQHF.

The CDR3 sequence is CASSQEAGQTYGYTF. CDR3 nucleotides: TGCGCCAGCAGCCAAGAGGCAGGACAGACCTATGGCTACACCTTC. The rearrangement links TRBV4-3 to TRBJ1-2; D is perhaps TRBD1 (6 bases). CDR1 is LGHNA and CDR2 is YSLEER in the germline V gene. V lost 0 bases, J lost 4 bases, and 12 bases lay in between. The CDR3 runs to 15 residues.

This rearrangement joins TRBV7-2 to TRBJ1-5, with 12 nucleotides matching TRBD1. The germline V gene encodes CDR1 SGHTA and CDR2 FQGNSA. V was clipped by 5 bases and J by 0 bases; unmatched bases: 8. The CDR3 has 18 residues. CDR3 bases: TGTGCCAGCAGCACCGGGACAGGGGGCAGATATAGCAATCAGCCCCAGCATTTT. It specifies CASSTGTGGRYSNQPQHF.

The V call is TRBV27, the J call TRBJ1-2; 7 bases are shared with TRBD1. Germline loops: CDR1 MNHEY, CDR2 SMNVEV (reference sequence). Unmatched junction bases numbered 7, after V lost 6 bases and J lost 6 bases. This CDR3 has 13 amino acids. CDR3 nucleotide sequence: TGTGCCAGCAGCTCGACAGGGCTGGATGGCTACACCTTC. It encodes CASSSTGLDGYTF.

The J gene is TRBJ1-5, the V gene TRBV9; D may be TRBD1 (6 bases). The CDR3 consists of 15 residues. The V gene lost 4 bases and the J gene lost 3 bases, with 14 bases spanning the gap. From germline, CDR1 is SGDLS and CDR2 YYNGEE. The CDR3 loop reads CASSPRWDTNQPQHF. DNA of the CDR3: TGTGCCAGCAGCCCCAGGTGGGACACCAATCAGCCCCAGCATTTT.

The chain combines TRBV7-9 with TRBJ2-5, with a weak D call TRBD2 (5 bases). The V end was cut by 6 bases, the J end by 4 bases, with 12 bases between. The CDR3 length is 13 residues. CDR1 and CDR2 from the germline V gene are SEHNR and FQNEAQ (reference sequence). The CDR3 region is CASSIANRETQYF. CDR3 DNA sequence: TGTGCCAGCAGTATAGCGAATCGAGAGACCCAGTACTTC.

The CDR3 sequence: CASRVHSSYNSPLHF. In nucleotides, the CDR3 is TGTGCCAGCAGAGTCCATAGCTCCTATAATTCACCCCTCCACTTT. The chain links TRBV2 to TRBJ1-6; D unresolved. Trimming cost V 6 bases and J 0 bases, with 9 bases left between them. The CDR3 has 15 amino acids. Germline V lookup: CDR1 SNHLY, CDR2 FYNNEI.